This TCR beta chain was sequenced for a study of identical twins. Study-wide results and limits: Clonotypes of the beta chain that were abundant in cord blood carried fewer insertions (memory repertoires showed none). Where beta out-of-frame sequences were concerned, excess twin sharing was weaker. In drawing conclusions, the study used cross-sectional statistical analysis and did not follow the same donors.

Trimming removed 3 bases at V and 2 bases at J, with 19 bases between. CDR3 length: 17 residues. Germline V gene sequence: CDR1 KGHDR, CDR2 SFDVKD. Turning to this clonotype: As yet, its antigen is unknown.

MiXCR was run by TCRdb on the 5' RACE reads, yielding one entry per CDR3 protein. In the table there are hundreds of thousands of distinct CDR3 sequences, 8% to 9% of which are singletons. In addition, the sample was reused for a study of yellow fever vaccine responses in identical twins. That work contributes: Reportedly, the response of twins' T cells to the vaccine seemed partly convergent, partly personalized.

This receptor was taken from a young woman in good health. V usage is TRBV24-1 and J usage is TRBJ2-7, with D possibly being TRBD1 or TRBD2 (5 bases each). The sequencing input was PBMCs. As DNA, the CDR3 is TGTGCCACCAGTGATCCTGTCCAGGACAAGAGGGCCTACGAGCAGTACTTC. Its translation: CATSDPVQDKRAYEQYF.